This paragraph reports one T cell receptor beta chain. RNA was extracted and reverse transcribed into cDNA as the sequencing template. Clones were read by immunoSEQ multiplex PCR, and TCRdb kept only the in-frame ones, dropping some. Of some 110,000 clones listed, roughly two thirds were seen once; the top ten hold roughly 2.8%. CDR1 is SGHRS, CDR2 YFSETQ, per germline. The V and J ends lost 4 bases and 10 bases, in that order; junction bases with no gene match: 7. CDR3 length: 13 amino acids. PBMCs served as the source from which CD4+ and CD8+ T cells were sorted. The data belong to a study of CD8+ T cells in alopecia areata.

V and J are TRBV5-1 and TRBJ2-2, with 7 bases identical to TRBD2. The material sequenced was CD4+ T cells sorted from blood. The sequence derives from a human donor in good health. The DNA for the CDR3 is TGCGCCAGCAGCGATCTGGGAGGGATGGAGCTGTTTTTT. Translation gives CASSDLGGMELFF.